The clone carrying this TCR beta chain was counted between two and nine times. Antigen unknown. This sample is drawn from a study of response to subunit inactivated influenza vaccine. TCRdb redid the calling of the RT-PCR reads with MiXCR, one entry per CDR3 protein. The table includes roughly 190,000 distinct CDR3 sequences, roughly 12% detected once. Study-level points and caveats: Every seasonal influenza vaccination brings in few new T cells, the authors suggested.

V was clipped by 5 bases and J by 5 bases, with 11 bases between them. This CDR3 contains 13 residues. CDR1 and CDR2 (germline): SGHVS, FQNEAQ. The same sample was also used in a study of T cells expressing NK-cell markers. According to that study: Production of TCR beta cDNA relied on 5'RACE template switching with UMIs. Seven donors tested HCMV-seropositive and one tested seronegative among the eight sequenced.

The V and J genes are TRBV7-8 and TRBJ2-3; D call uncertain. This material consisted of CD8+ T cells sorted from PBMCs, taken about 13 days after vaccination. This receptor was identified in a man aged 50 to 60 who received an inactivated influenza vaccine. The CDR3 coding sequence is TGTGCCAGCAGCAGTTTCGGGTTAGATACGCAGTATTTT. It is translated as CASSSFGLDTQYF.